Sequencing of this TCR beta chain was carried out in a study of T cells in Graves' hyperthyroidism and ophthalmopathy. Whole-study results and caveats: Most thyroid-expanded clonotypes above 0.001 were also found in blood.

CDR3 length equals 11 residues. Germline V lookup: CDR1 SGHRS, CDR2 YFSETQ. Researchers took RNA transcripts and amplified the TCR beta CDR3 regions from them. RT-PCR in the first round (using the HTBI primer set) targeted the TCR CDR3. Via MiXCR, TCRdb re-called the multiplex PCR reads, giving one row per CDR3 protein. This sample carries about 570,000 distinct CDR3 sequences, around 42% of them seen once, and the ten largest clones take under 20%. To note about this clonotype: Its specificity is not known.

This receptor was identified in an adult woman with Graves' disease, either hyperthyroidism or ophthalmopathy (not recorded which). The material sequenced was peripheral blood or thyroid tissue (not recorded which). The chain has TRBV5-1 and TRBJ2-7; no reliable D call. The DNA of the CDR3 is TGCACCCCCCCGTGGGCCTACGAGCAGTACTTC. Its protein is CTPPWAYEQYF.